This T cell receptor beta chain was identified during a study of T cell repertoires in cytomegalovirus infection. Points from the study as a whole: The response measured ex vivo was dominated by TCR beta clonotypes (HLA-C-restricted and CMV-specific).

Regarding this clonotype: Its antigen is not known.

V lost 3 bases to trimming and J lost 7 bases; unmatched junction nucleotides: 9. Germline-derived CDR1 and CDR2 are SGHNT and YYREEE (reference sequence). The CDR3 is 15 amino acids. MiXCR was run by TCRdb on the reads, yielding one entry per CDR3 protein. There are around 430,000 distinct CDR3 sequences in the sample; approximately 42% occur only once, and 43% lies in the top ten. The genes are TRBV5-4 and TRBJ2-5, with 10 nucleotides matching TRBD2. The sequence was collected from a human donor in good health (CMV status not recorded). Some clones in this sample may be carry-over from other donors' samples. The starting material was cultured PBMCs, obtained from culture after CMV antigen stimulation. Written as DNA, the CDR3 is TGTGCCAGCAGCTCATATAGCGGGGGGACAGCGACCCAGTACTTC. It yields the protein CASSSYSGGTATQYF.